The T cell receptor (beta chain) described here comes from a study of beta chain features in type 1 diabetes (dated by TCRdb to 2017 to 2018). At the level of the whole study: Mean age, gender distribution, total cell number and subset yield did not differ between patients and healthy donors. The study compared TCRB repertoires of sorted circulating CD4+ T cell subsets between recently diagnosed type 1 diabetes patients and matched healthy donors. Across all samples, some 100,000,000 sorted cells were examined, and cell number per subset correlated strongly with RNA yield. Regulatory and stem cell-like memory subsets were obtained from only 8 patients and roughly eight healthy donors, while naive and central memory subsets were obtained from all 30 or so donors. Results the study describes overall, beyond this receptor: PCR may preferentially amplify shorter templates, but because patient and control samples were amplified and corrected together, any resulting skew would affect both groups equally. Because the HLA sub-analyses included only small numbers of individuals, any influence of HLA type on TCRB rearrangement was left unresolved. Patients with type 1 diabetes made fewer insertions and deleted more nucleotides at VDJ recombination sites, implying thymic rearrangement abnormalities. The naive, central memory and regulatory TCRB repertoires appeared to resemble one another more closely among patients than among healthy donors. In all four CD4+ subsets, TCRB CDR3 length was moderately but significantly shorter in type 1 diabetes patients. Because cDNA rather than genomic DNA was sequenced, highly expressing activated cells could have been over-represented, although no difference in activation and CD3 levels was found between groups.

All of the isolated RNA was reverse transcribed with the High Capacity cDNA Reverse Transcription Kit, so expressed TCRB transcripts were sequenced. Naive, central memory and regulatory T cell samples underwent deep immunoSEQ sequencing, averaging about 3.3 million total reads per sample. After sorted cells were lysed in RLT buffer, RNA was extracted with DNase-treated RNeasy Micro or Mini kits, with the choice depending on cell number. Each cell subset was processed on its own to prevent cross-contamination, while patient and healthy donor samples were processed together. TCRB sequences were amplified from cDNA with the immunoSEQ multiplex PCR, producing 87-bp fragments spanning the CDR3 region. The amplicons were sequenced using the Illumina HiSeq platform. The study's own analysis went as follows. PCR bias was computationally corrected using synthetic template baselines, reads within Hamming distance 2 were collapsed, and singletons that could not be merged were discarded. Reads were aligned against IMGT so that V, D and J genes, CDR3 length and insertions or deletions at six rearrangement sites could be assigned. Within each subset, clonotype counts were normalized to sorted cell number, and only after that were true diversity and Gini coefficients computed with the tcR R package. The overlap coefficient, calculated on TCRB nucleotide sequences, was used to measure repertoire sharing. As a proxy for the pre-selection repertoire, out-of-frame TCRB sequences from naive cells were analyzed. TCRdb took this table from immuneACCESS and kept in-frame rearrangements with V and J called. Such tables lack part of the clones; where checked against another copy, unresolved V genes explain under half of the gap, and the rest is unexplained. The DNA gave D and trimming, while V, J and clone size come from that table. The sample table lists about 360,000 clones, 10% to 15% of them with a count of one. Together, the top ten hold approximately 0.015% of the sample.

There are a few counts of this clone. Its cognate antigen has yet to be identified. One end of the junction fails to match germline, which may point to a read error. From each donor, a single peripheral blood sample of about 120 mL on average was drawn into heparinised tubes. A BD FACSAria II was used to sort naive, central memory, regulatory and stem cell-like memory CD4+ T cells with a panel that included CD45RO, CCR7, CD25, CD127, CD95 and CD27. Purity was above 95% for every sorted population. PBMCs were isolated immediately by Lymphoprep density gradient centrifugation and stained directly without culture. Samples were stained and sorted in pairs, with one healthy donor and one patient per experiment, so that batch effects were minimized. The CDR3, from cysteine to phenylalanine, totals 13 residues. Of the read, only the CDR3 DNA is kept; its 39 bases are in frame from base 1. CDR1 and CDR2 are read off the germline V gene (reference sequence) as SSHAT and FNYEAQ.

The chain links TRBV7-7 with TRBJ1-4, and TRBD1 may be the D gene, going by 6 matching bases. The clonotype was recovered from a man aged 18 to 35 in good health. The sample taken for sequencing was naive CD4+ T cells from blood. Per the publication, the cell subset or site label means: true naive CD4+ T cells. In nucleotides, the sequence is TGTGCTAGCAGCTTAGGACAGCATGAAAAACTGTTTTTT. Its translation reads: CASSLGQHEKLFF.